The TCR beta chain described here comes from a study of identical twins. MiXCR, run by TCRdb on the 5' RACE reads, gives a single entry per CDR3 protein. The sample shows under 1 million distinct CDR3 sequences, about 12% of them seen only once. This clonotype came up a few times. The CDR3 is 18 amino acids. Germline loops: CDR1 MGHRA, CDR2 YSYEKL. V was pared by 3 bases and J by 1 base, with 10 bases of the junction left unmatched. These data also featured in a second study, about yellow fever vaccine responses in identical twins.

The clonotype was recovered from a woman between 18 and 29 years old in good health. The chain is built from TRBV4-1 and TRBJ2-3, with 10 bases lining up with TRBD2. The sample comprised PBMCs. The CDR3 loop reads CASSQVLIAGGGTDTQYF. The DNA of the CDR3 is TGCGCCAGCAGCCAGGTTCTTATAGCGGGAGGAGGCACAGATACGCAGTATTTT.